Listed below are T cell receptor beta chains from one sample, sequenced in a study of T-cell memory formation after mild COVID-19. One entry per CDR3 protein, called by TCRdb with MiXCR from the 5' RACE reads. The sample holds 45,000 to 55,000 distinct CDR3 sequences, approximately 9% seen once. Material for sequencing was PBMCs or a T cell subset sorted from them (not recorded which). Source of these receptors: an adult woman who had mild COVID-19 (a few samples of this study predate the infection). Cell type and time point are not known. Each CDR3 is given with its conserved first and last residue. A D gene is named only where the DNA matches it firmly. Rows may omit the clone size; those that give it use once, few, many or a size class.

J gene: TRBJ2-3; V gene: TRBV7-3; D gene: -; clone size: many; CDR3 protein: CASSLYPLGTGNTDTQYF; CDR3 DNA: TGTGCCAGCAGCTTATACCCCCTTGGGACGGGCAACACAGATACGCAGTATTTT
J gene: TRBJ2-1; V gene: TRBV7-2; D gene: TRBD2; clone size: many; CDR3 protein: CASSPALAGVYNEQFF; CDR3 DNA: TGTGCCAGCAGCCCGGCCCTCGCGGGAGTGTACAATGAGCAGTTCTTC
J gene: TRBJ1-2; V gene: TRBV5-6; D gene: -; clone size: many; CDR3 protein: CASSPAAAGANYGYTF; CDR3 DNA: TGTGCCAGCAGCCCGGCGGCGGCAGGGGCTAACTATGGCTACACCTTC
J gene: TRBJ2-5; V gene: TRBV2; D gene: -; clone size: few; CDR3 protein: CASKDRGAVTQYF; CDR3 DNA: TGTGCCAGCAAAGATAGGGGGGCGGTGACCCAGTACTTC
J gene: TRBJ1-2; V gene: TRBV18; D gene: -; clone size: few; CDR3 protein: CASSPLMNRAKGNYGYTF; CDR3 DNA: TGTGCCAGCTCACCATTAATGAACAGGGCGAAAGGGAACTATGGCTACACCTTC
J gene: TRBJ1-2; V gene: TRBV9; D gene: -; clone size: few; CDR3 protein: CASSVDRGPRGYTF; CDR3 DNA: TGTGCCAGCAGCGTAGATCGGGGGCCTCGGGGCTACACCTTC
J gene: TRBJ1-5; V gene: TRBV6-6; D gene: -; clone size: once; CDR3 protein: CASSYPDTANQPQHF; CDR3 DNA: TGTGCCAGCAGTTACCCAGACACGGCCAATCAGCCCCAGCATTTT
J gene: TRBJ1-1; V gene: TRBV3-1; D gene: -; clone size: -; CDR3 protein: CASSHGLAVTGTEAFF; CDR3 DNA: TGTGCCAGCAGCCATGGCCTAGCGGTGACGGGCACTGAAGCTTTCTTT
J gene: TRBJ2-3; V gene: TRBV7-2; D gene: -; clone size: -; CDR3 protein: CASSYTKARDTQYF; CDR3 DNA: TGTGCCAGCAGCTACACCAAGGCCCGAGATACGCAGTATTTT
J gene: TRBJ2-3; V gene: TRBV3-1; D gene: TRBD2; clone size: few; CDR3 protein: CASSQGWRTSGTDTQYF; CDR3 DNA: TGTGCCAGCAGCCAAGGCTGGAGGACTAGCGGCACAGATACGCAGTATTTT
J gene: TRBJ2-3; V gene: TRBV11-2; D gene: -; clone size: -; CDR3 protein: CASSLGLAGSRSDTQYF; CDR3 DNA: TGTGCCAGCAGCTTAGGGCTGGCAGGGAGTCGATCAGATACGCAGTATTTT
J gene: TRBJ2-1; V gene: TRBV11-3; D gene: TRBD2; clone size: -; CDR3 protein: CASSLRLAALYNEQFF; CDR3 DNA: TGTGCCAGCAGCTTAAGACTAGCGGCCCTCTACAATGAGCAGTTCTTC
J gene: TRBJ1-1; V gene: TRBV6-6; D gene: -; clone size: -; CDR3 protein: CASNEGGNTEAFF; CDR3 DNA: TGTGCCAGCAATGAGGGGGGGAACACTGAAGCTTTCTTT
J gene: TRBJ2-1; V gene: TRBV10-3; D gene: -; clone size: -; CDR3 protein: CAISNSSPGPRGNEQFF; CDR3 DNA: TGTGCCATCAGCAACTCTTCTCCGGGACCCAGGGGCAATGAGCAGTTCTTC
J gene: TRBJ1-5; V gene: TRBV5-5; D gene: TRBD1; clone size: many; CDR3 protein: CASSRDRANSNQPQHF; CDR3 DNA: TGTGCCAGCAGCCGGGACAGGGCTAATAGCAATCAGCCCCAGCATTTT
J gene: TRBJ1-1; V gene: TRBV5-6; D gene: -; clone size: -; CDR3 protein: CASSRPRTAMNTEAFF; CDR3 DNA: TGTGCCAGCAGCCGACCCCGGACAGCGATGAACACTGAAGCTTTCTTT
J gene: TRBJ2-5; V gene: TRBV11-2; D gene: TRBD1; clone size: few; CDR3 protein: CASSQRTGGIETQYF; CDR3 DNA: TGTGCCAGCAGCCAACGGACAGGGGGCATCGAGACCCAGTACTTC
J gene: TRBJ1-3; V gene: TRBV5-8; D gene: -; clone size: -; CDR3 protein: CASSSSGTNTIYF; CDR3 DNA: TGTGCCAGCAGCTCGTCGGGGACAAACACCATATATTTT
J gene: TRBJ2-1; V gene: TRBV29-1; D gene: -; clone size: once; CDR3 protein: CSVESRGEGRHDEQFF; CDR3 DNA: TGCAGCGTTGAAAGTAGGGGGGAGGGCCGGCACGATGAGCAGTTCTTC
J gene: TRBJ2-1; V gene: TRBV9; D gene: TRBD2; clone size: -; CDR3 protein: CASSVTSGGEQFF; CDR3 DNA: TGTGCCAGCAGCGTAACGTCCGGGGGGGAGCAGTTCTTC
J gene: TRBJ2-7; V gene: TRBV20-1; D gene: TRBD2; clone size: -; CDR3 protein: CSARDPLAGGTLTYEQYF; CDR3 DNA: TGCAGTGCTAGAGATCCGCTAGCGGGAGGGACCCTAACCTACGAGCAGTACTTC
J gene: TRBJ2-5; V gene: TRBV12-3/TRBV12-4; D gene: -; clone size: many; CDR3 protein: CASSGERETQYF; CDR3 DNA: TGTGCCAGCAGTGGTGAGCGTGAGACCCAGTACTTC
J gene: TRBJ2-7; V gene: TRBV18; D gene: -; clone size: -; CDR3 protein: CASSPPASYEQYF; CDR3 DNA: TGTGCCAGCTCACCACCGGCCAGCTACGAGCAGTACTTC
J gene: TRBJ2-7; V gene: TRBV20-1; D gene: TRBD2; clone size: -; CDR3 protein: CSARDRGRGGFSYEQYF; CDR3 DNA: TGCAGTGCTAGAGACCGGGGGAGGGGAGGGTTCTCCTACGAGCAGTACTTC
J gene: TRBJ1-1; V gene: TRBV20-1; D gene: TRBD1; clone size: -; CDR3 protein: CSARDLRTGAPNTEAFF; CDR3 DNA: TGCAGTGCTAGAGATCTACGGACAGGGGCCCCGAACACTGAAGCTTTCTTT
J gene: TRBJ2-7; V gene: TRBV20-1; D gene: -; clone size: many; CDR3 protein: CSATRGVSETYEQYF; CDR3 DNA: TGCAGTGCTACTCGGGGCGTGAGCGAGACTTACGAGCAGTACTTC
J gene: TRBJ2-3; V gene: TRBV7-7; D gene: -; clone size: -; CDR3 protein: CASSAGPDTDTQYF; CDR3 DNA: TGTGCCAGCAGCGCCGGACCTGACACAGATACGCAGTATTTT
J gene: TRBJ2-1; V gene: TRBV7-8; D gene: TRBD2; clone size: -; CDR3 protein: CASSPPLGGSYNEQFF; CDR3 DNA: TGTGCCAGCAGCCCCCCTCTCGGGGGGTCCTACAATGAGCAGTTCTTC